A single sample gave rise to the 3 T cell receptor beta chains below, sequenced in a study of CD8 T cells in Susac syndrome. After extraction with the RNeasy kit, roughly 0.45 to 1 ug of the RNA was reverse transcribed using random hexamers. MiXCR, run by TCRdb on the immunoSEQ multiplex PCR reads, gives a single entry per CDR3 protein. Seen here are about 290,000 distinct CDR3 sequences, about 88% observed once, and the top ten hold about 0.17%. Source material: CD8+ T cells from PBMCs. The receptors stem from a human donor with multiple sclerosis.

The chain is built from TRBV20-1 and TRBJ2-1; the match to TRBD2 covers 8 bases. From germline, CDR1 is DFQATT and CDR2 SNEGSKA (reference sequence). This CDR3 is 17 amino acids long. Trimming took 0 bases from V and 5 from J; bases not matched to a gene: 12. The CDR3 DNA is TGCAGTGCTAGAGATAGGTCCGGTACTAGCGGCAACAATGAGCAGTTCTTC. Translation gives CSARDRSGTSGNNEQFF.

The genes are TRBV27 and TRBJ2-1; unclear D gene. The CDR3 consists of 16 residues. Germline V gene sequence: CDR1 MNHEY, CDR2 SMNVEV (reference sequence). Trimming shortened V by 0 bases and J by 8 bases, and 17 bases separated the two germline ends. The CDR3 nucleotides read TGTGCCAGCAGTTTATCCCAGAGTCCCCTCACCGATGAGCAGTTCTTC. Translated, it gives CASSLSQSPLTDEQFF.

V and J are TRBV19 and TRBJ1-1; TRBD1 matches at 7 bases. Losses at the gene ends were 5 bases for V and 6 bases for J; bases not matched to a gene: 6. The CDR3 contains 13 residues. CDR1 and CDR2 from the germline V gene are LNHDA and SQIVND (reference sequence). The CDR3 DNA follows: TGTGCCAGTAGTGACACAGGGGAACCTGAAGCTTTCTTT. Amino acid sequence: CASSDTGEPEAFF.